This T cell receptor (beta chain) is from a study of monozygotic twins with inflammatory bowel disease. Whole-study findings and limits: Possibly reflecting limited power, no difference in repertoire similarity was found between concordant and discordant twins.

Molecular identifiers with 6-nucleotide sample barcodes were added during cDNA synthesis via template switching. No DNA is given; TCRdb re-called the 5' RACE reads and lists each CDR3 protein once. The sample data list approximately 420,000 distinct CDR3 sequences. Notes on this clonotype: Its matching antigen is unknown.

The specimen sequenced was blood. This TCR was sampled from a human donor with ulcerative colitis or Crohn's disease, or a healthy co-twin of an affected twin (not recorded which).

CDR3 sequence: CASSQGQGNNSPLHF. The chain recombines TRBV3-1 with TRBJ1-6; TCRdb returns TRBD1, unconfirmable since there is no DNA. Germline V gives CDR1 LGHDT, CDR2 YNNKEL (reference sequence). The CDR3 is 15 amino acids.